This TCR beta chain originates from a study of cytomegalovirus exposure and HLA in healthy donors. The PCR made use of 60 Vbeta and 13 Jbeta primers. Clones were read by immunoSEQ multiplex PCR, and TCRdb kept only the in-frame ones, dropping some. The data hold under 150,000 clones, with approximately 80% observed a single time. The CDR3 contains 14 residues. Germline V lookup: CDR1 MNHNS, CDR2 SASEGT. Germline trimming cut 5 bases from V and 7 bases from J; bases unmatched to any gene: 4. This sequence was found in a woman between 40 and 50 years old in good health and CMV-seropositive. V gene TRBV6-1 combines with J gene TRBJ1-4; 10 positions agree with TRBD1. The specimen sequenced was PBMCs. The CDR3 DNA reads TGTGCCAGCAGTCCGACAGGGGGCCCTGAAAAACTGTTTTTT. This encodes CASSPTGGPEKLFF.